The rows below give T cell receptor beta chains drawn from one sample of a study of blood T cell repertoires in COVID-19. Libraries were prepared by immunoSEQ multiplex PCR; TCRdb keeps only in-frame clonotypes and omits some of them. The sample carries roughly 200,000 clones, approximately 80% recorded once. The sample was peripheral blood. Every receptor here comes from a man aged 35-49 years with acute or convalescent COVID-19. Both conserved end residues are part of each CDR3. The D gene is left open where the match is weak. The size entry is marked missing in some rows and otherwise reads once, few, many or a size class.

>NA|NA|TRBV18|TRBJ1-2
TGTGCCAGCTCACCACCAGCGGGACGCCACTATGGCTACACCTTC
CASSPPAGRHYGYTF
>NA|few|TRBV9|TRBJ2-3
TGTGCCAGCAGCGTAGGCGGTAGCACAGATACGCAGTATTTT
CASSVGGSTDTQYF
>NA|NA|TRBV25-1|TRBJ1-1
TGTGCCAGCAGTGAGCTATACACGGACTTGAACACTGAAGCTTTCTTT
CASSELYTDLNTEAFF
>TRBD2|NA|TRBV3-1/TRBV3-2|TRBJ2-7
TGTGCCAGTTCGGGACTAGCAGCTTACGAGCAGTACTTC
CASSGLAAYEQYF
>TRBD2|few|TRBV6-1|TRBJ2-5
TGTGCCAGCAGTGAAGCGTTGGGGACTACCCAAGAGACCCAGTACTTC
CASSEALGTTQETQYF
>TRBD2|NA|TRBV5-1|TRBJ2-1
TGCGCCAGCAGCTTGGCCGGCGGCGGGAGACACAATGAGCAGTTCTTC
CASSLAGGGRHNEQFF
>NA|NA|TRBV5-1|TRBJ1-5
TGCGCCAGCAGCTTGGGGGGCAGGGATGATCAGCCCCAGCATTTT
CASSLGGRDDQPQHF
>TRBD1|NA|TRBV2|TRBJ1-2
TGTGCCACTCCCTCTATACGGGACAGGGGACTTTTCAACTATGGCTACACCTTC
CATPSIRDRGLFNYGYTF
>TRBD2|few|TRBV3-1/TRBV3-2|TRBJ2-7
TGTGCCAGCAGCCATTCCCGGACTAGCGGGAGCCGCGAGCAGTACTTC
CASSHSRTSGSREQYF
>TRBD2|NA|TRBV6-5|TRBJ2-1
TGTGCCAGTCGGGCTAGCGGGAGTTTTAGTAATGAGCAGTTCTTC
CASRASGSFSNEQFF
>NA|NA|TRBV3-1/TRBV3-2|TRBJ2-7
TGTGCCAGCAGCCACCTGGGACTTCCCTACGAGCAGTACTTC
CASSHLGLPYEQYF
>TRBD2|NA|TRBV6-5|TRBJ2-7
TGTGCCAGCAGTTTGAGACTAGCGGGAGCGCCCTACGAGCAGTACTTC
CASSLRLAGAPYEQYF
>NA|NA|TRBV7-8|TRBJ1-1
TGTGCCAGCACCGGACAGTTGAACACTGAAGCTTTCTTT
CASTGQLNTEAFF
>NA|NA|TRBV30|TRBJ2-1
TGTGCCTGGAGTGTACGAACAGGGTTTAATGAGCAGTTCTTC
CAWSVRTGFNEQFF
>NA|NA|TRBV11-2|TRBJ1-2
TGTGCCAGCAGCCCCGGGGGGGAGAGCAGCTATGGCTACACCTTC
CASSPGGESSYGYTF
>NA|NA|TRBV5-6|TRBJ1-1
TGTGCCAGCAGCCCAGCCGGGACTACTGAAGCTTTCTTT
CASSPAGTTEAFF
>TRBD1|NA|TRBV11-2|TRBJ2-7
TGTGCCAGCAGCTTTAGACCCGGGACAGGGTTCCCCTCTTACGAGCAGTACTTC
CASSFRPGTGFPSYEQYF
>TRBD1|NA|TRBV18|TRBJ1-2
TGTGCCAGCTCACCATACCAGGGGGCGGTTGGCTACACCTTC
CASSPYQGAVGYTF
>NA|NA|TRBV6-2/TRBV6-3|TRBJ1-5
TGTGCCAGCAGTGACTCTATCCTTCGGTCCAATCAGCCCCAGCATTTT
CASSDSILRSNQPQHF
>TRBD1|NA|TRBV18|TRBJ1-1
TGTGCCAGCTCCCGACAGGGAATAACTGAAGCTTTCTTT
CASSRQGITEAFF
>TRBD1|NA|TRBV2|TRBJ1-2
TGTGCCAGCAGTGCCCGGGACAGGGGCAGATTACTACACACCTTC
CASSARDRGRLLHTF
>NA|NA|TRBV5-1|TRBJ2-2
TGCGCCAGCAGACCCCAGTCCTCGAACACCGGGGAGCTGTTTTTT
CASRPQSSNTGELFF
>TRBD2|few|TRBV9|TRBJ2-3
TGTGCCAGCAGCGTAAGGGGCCAGGGACGGACTAGCGGGAGGGGAGATACGCAGTATTTT
CASSVRGQGRTSGRGDTQYF
>NA|many|TRBV30|TRBJ1-5
TGTGCCTGGAGCGCCAAGGGGGAGCAGCCCCAGCATTTT
CAWSAKGEQPQHF
>TRBD1|few|TRBV6-6|TRBJ2-2
TGTGCCAGCAGTCCCATTATACTGCCGGGACAGCTTGTGGGAACCGGGGAGCTGTTTTTT
CASSPIILPGQLVGTGELFF